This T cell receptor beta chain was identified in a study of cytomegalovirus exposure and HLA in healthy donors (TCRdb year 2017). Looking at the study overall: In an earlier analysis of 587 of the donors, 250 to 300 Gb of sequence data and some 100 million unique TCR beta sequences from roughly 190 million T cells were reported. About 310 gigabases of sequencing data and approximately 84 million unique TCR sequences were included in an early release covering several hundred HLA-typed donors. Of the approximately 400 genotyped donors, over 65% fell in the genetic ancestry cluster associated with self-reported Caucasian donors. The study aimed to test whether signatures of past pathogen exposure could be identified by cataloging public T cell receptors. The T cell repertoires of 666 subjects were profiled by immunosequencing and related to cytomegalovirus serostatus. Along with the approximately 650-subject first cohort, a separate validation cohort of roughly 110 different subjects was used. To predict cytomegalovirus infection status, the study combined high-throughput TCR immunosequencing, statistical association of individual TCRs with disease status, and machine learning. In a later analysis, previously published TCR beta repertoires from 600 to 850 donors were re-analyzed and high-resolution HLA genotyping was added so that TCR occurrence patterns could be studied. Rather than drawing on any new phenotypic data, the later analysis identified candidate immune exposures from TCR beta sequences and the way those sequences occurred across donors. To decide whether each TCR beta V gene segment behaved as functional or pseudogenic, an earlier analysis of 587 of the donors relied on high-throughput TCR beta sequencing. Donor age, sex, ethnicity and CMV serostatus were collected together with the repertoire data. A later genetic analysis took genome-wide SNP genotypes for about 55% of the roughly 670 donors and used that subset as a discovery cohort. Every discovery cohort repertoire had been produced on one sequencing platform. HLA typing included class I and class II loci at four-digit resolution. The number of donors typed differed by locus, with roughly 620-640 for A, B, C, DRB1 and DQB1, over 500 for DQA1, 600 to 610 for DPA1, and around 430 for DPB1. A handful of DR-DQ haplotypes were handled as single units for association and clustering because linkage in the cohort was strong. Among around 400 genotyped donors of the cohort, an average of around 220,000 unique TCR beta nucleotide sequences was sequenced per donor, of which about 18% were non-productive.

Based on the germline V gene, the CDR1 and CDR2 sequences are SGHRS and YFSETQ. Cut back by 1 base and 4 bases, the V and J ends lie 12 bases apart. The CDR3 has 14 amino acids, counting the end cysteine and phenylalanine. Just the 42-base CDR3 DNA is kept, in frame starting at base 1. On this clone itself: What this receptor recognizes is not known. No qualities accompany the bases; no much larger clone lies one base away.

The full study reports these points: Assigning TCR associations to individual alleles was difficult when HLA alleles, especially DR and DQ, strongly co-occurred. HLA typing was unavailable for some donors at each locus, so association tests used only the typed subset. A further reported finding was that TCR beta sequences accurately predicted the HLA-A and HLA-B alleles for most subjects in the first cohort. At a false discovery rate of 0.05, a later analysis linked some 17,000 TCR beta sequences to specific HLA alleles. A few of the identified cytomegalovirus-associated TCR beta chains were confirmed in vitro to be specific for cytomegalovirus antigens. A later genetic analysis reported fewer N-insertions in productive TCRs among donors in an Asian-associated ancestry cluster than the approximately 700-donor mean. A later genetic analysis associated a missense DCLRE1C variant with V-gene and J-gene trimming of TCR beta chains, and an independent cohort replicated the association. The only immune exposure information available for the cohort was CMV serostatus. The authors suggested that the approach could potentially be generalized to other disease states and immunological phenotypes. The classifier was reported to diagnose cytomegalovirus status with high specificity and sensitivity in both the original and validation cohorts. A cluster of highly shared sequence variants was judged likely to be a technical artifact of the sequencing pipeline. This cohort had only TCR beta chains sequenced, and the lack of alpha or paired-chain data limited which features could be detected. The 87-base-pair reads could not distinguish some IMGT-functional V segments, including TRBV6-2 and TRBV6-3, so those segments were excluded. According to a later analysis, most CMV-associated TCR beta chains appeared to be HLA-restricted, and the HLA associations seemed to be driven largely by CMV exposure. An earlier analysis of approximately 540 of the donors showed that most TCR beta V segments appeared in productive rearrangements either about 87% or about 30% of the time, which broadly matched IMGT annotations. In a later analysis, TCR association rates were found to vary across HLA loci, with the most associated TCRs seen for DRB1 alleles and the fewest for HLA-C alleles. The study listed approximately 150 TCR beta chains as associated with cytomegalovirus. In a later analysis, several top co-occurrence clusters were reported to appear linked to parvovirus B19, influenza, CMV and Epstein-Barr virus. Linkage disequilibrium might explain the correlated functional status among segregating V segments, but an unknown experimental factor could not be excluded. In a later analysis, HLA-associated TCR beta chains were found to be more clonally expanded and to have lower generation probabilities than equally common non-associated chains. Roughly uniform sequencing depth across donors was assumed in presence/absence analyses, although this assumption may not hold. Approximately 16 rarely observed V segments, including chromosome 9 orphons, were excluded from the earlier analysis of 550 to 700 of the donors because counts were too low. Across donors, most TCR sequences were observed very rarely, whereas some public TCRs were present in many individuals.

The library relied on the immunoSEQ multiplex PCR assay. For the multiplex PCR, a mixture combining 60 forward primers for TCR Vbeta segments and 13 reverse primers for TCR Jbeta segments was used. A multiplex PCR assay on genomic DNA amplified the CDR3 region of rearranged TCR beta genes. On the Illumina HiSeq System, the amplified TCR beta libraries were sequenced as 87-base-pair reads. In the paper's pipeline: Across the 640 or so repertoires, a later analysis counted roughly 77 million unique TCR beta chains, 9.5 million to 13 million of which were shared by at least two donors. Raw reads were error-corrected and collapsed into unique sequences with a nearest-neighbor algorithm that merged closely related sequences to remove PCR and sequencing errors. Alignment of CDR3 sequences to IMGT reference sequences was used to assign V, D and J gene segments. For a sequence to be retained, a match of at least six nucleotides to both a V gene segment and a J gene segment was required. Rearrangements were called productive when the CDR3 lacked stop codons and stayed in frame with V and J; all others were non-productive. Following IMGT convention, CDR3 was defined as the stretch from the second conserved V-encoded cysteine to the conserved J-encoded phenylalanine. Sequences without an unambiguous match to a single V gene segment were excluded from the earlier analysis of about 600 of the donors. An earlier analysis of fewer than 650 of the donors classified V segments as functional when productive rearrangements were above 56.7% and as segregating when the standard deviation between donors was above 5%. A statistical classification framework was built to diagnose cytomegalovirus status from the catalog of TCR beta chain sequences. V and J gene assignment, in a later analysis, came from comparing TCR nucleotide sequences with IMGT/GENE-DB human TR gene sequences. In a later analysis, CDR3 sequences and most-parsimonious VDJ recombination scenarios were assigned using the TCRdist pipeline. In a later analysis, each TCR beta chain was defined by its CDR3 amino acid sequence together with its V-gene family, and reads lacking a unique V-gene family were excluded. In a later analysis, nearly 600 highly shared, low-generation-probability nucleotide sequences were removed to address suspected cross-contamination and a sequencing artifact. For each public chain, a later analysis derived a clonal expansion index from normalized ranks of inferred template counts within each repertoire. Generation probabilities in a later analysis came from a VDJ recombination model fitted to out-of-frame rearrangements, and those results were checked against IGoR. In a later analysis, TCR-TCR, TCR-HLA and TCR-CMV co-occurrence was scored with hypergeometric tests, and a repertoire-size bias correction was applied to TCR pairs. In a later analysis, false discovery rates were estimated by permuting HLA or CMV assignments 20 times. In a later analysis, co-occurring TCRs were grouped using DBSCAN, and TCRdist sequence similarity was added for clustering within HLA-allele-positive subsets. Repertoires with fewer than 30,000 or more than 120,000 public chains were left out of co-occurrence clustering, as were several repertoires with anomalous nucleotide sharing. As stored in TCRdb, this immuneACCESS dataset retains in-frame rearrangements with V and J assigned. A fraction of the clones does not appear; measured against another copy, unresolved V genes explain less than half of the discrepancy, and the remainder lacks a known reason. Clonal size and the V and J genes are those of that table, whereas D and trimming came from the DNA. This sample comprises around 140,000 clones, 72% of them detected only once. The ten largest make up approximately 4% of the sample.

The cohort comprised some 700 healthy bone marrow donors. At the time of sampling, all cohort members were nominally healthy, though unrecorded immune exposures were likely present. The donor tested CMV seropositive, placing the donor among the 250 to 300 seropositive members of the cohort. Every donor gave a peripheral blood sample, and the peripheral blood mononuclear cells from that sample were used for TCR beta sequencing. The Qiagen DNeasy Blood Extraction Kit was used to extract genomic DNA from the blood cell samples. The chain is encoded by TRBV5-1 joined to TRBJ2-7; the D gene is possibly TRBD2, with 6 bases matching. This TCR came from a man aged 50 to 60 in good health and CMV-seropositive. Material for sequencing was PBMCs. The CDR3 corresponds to CASSLSAGKYEQYF. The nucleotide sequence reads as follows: TGCGCCAGCAGCTTGTCGGCGGGGAAGTACGAGCAGTACTTC.